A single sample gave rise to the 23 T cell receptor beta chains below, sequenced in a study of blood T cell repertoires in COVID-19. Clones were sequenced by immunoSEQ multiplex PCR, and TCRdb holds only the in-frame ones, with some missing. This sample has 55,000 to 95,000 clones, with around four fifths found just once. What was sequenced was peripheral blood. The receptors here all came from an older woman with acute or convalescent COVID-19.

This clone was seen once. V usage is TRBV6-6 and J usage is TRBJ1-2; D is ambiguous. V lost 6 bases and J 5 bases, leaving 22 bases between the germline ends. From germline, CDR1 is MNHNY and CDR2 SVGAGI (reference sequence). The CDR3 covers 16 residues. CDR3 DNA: TGTGCCAGCAGCCCGGGAGTCCCGGGGAGGGAGTATGGCTACACCTTC. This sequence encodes CASSPGVPGREYGYTF.

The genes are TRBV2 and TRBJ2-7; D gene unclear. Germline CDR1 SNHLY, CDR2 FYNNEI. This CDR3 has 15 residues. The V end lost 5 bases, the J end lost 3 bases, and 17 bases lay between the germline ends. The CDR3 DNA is TGTGCCAGCAGTACCCCGATTGGAGTGGTCTACGAGCAGTACTTC. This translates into CASSTPIGVVYEQYF.

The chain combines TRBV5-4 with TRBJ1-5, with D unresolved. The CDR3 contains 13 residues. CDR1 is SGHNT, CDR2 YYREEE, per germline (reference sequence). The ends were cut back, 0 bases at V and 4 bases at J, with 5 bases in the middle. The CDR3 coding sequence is TGTGCCAGCAGCTTGGATCCGAATCAGCCCCAGCATTTT. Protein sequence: CASSLDPNQPQHF.

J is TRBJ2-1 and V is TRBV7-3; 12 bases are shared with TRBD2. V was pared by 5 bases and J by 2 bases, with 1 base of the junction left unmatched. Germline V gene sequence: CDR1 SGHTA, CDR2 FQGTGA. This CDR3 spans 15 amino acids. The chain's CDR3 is CASSLAGGPYNEQFF. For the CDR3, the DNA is TGTGCCAGCAGCCTAGCGGGAGGGCCCTACAATGAGCAGTTCTTC. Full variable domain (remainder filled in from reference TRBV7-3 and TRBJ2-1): GAGVSQTPSNKVTEKGKYVELRCDPISGHTALYWYRQSLGQGPEFLIYFQGTGAADDSGLPNDRFFAVRPEGSVSTLKIQRTERGDSAVYLCASSLAGGPYNEQFFGPGTRLTVL.

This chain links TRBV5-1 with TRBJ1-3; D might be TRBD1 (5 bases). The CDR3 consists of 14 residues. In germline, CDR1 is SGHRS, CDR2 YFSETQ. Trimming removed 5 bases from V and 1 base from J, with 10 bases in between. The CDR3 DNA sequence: TGCGCCAGCAGGGATTCAGGGTCTGGAAACACCATATATTTT. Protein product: CASRDSGSGNTIYF. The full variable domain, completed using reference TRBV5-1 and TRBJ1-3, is KAGVTQTPRYLIKTRGQQVTLSCSPISGHRSVSWYQQTPGQGLQFLFEYFSETQRNKGNFPGRFSGRQFSNSRSEMNVSTLELGDSALYLCASRDSGSGNTIYFGEGSWLTVV.

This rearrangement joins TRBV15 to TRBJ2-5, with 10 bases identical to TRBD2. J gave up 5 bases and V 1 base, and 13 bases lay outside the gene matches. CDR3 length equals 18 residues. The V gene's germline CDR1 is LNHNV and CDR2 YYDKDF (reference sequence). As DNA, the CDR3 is TGTGCCACCAGCAGAGGAGGAAAGCGGGGGGGCCTAGGGGAGACCCAGTACTTC. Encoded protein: CATSRGGKRGGLGETQYF.

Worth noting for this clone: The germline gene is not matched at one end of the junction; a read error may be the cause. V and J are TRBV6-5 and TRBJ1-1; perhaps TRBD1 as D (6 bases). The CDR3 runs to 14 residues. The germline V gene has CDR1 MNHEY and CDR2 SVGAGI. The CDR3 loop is CAGRTKQGPAEAFF. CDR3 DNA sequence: TGTGCCGGCAGAACTAAACAGGGCCCCGCTGAAGCTTTCTTT.

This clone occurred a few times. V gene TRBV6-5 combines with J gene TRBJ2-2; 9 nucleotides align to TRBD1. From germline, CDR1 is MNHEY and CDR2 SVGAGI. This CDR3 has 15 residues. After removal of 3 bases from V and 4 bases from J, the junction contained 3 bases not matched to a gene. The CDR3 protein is CASSYTGGGTGELFF. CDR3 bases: TGTGCCAGCAGTTATACAGGGGGCGGCACCGGGGAGCTGTTTTTT.

This chain's CDR3 is CASSSRGGAEKLFF. The CDR3 DNA reads as TGTGCCAGCAGTTCCCGCGGAGGGGCTGAAAAACTGTTTTTT. The genes are TRBV27 and TRBJ1-4; TRBD1 might be the D (5 bases). Trimming stripped 4 bases from V and 7 bases from J, with 13 bases between. The germline gives CDR1 MNHEY, CDR2 SMNVEV (reference sequence). This CDR3 comprises 14 residues.

DNA for the CDR3: TGTGCCAGCAGCCAAGATTCTAGCGGGGGGCGCAATGAGCAGTTCTTC. It specifies CASSQDSSGGRNEQFF. The genes are TRBV3-1 (or the pseudogene TRBV3-2) and TRBJ2-1; 11 bases fit TRBD2. The V segment lost 0 bases and the J segment 6 bases; nucleotides outside the gene matches: 4. Per the germline V gene, CDR1 is LGHDT and CDR2 is YNNKEL (reference sequence). The CDR3 length is 16 residues.

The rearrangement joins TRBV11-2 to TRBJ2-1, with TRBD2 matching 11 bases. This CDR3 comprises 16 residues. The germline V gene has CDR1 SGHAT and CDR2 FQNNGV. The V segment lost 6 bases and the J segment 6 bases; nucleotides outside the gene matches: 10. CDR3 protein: CASRSLAGGPGNEQFF. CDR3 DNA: TGTGCCAGCAGGTCCTTAGCGGGGGGGCCCGGCAATGAGCAGTTCTTC.

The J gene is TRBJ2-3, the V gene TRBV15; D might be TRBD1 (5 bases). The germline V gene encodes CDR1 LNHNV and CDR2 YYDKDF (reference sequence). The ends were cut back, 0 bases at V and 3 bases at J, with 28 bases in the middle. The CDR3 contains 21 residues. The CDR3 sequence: CATSRDETETGVKEGTDTQYF. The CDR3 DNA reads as TGTGCCACCAGCAGAGATGAGACAGAGACCGGAGTAAAGGAAGGGACAGATACGCAGTATTTT. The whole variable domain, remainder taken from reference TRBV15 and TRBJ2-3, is DAMVIQNPRYQVTQFGKPVTLSCSQTLNHNVMYWYQQKSSQAPKLLFHYYDKDFNNEADTPDNFQSRRPNTSFCFLDIRSPGLGDTAMYLCATSRDETETGVKEGTDTQYFGPGTRLTVL.

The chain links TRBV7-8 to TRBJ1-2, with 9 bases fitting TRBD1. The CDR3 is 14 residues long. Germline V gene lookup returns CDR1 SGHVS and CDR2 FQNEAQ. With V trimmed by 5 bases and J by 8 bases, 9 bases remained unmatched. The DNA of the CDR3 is TGTGCCAGCAGCCCAGGACAGGGGACTGGCGGCTACACCTTC. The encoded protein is CASSPGQGTGGYTF. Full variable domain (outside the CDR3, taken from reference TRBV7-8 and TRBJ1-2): GAGVSQSPRYKVAKRGQDVALRCDPISGHVSLFWYQQALGQGPEFLTYFQNEAQLDKSGLPSDRFFAERPEGSVSTLKIQRTQQEDSAVYLCASSPGQGTGGYTFGSGTRLTVV.

The CDR3 reads CASSPRGGGYGYTF. The CDR3 DNA is TGTGCCAGCAGCCCCAGGGGCGGTGGGTATGGCTACACCTTC. The chain is built from TRBV6-5 and TRBJ1-2, with D maybe TRBD1 (6 bases). The germline gives CDR1 MNHEY, CDR2 SVGAGI. There are 14 residues in the CDR3. V was trimmed by 6 bases and J by 5 bases, leaving 16 bases between them.

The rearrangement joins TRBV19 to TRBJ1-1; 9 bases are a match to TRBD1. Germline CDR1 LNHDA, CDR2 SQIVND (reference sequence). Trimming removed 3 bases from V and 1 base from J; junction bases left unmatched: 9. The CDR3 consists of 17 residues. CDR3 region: CASSILTGTGRNTEAFF. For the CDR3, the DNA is TGTGCCAGTAGTATTCTAACCGGGACAGGGAGGAACACTGAAGCTTTCTTT.

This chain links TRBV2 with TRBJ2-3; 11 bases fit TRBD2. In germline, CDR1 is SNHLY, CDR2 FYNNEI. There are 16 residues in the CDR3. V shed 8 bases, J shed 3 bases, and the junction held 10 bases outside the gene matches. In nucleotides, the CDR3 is TGTGCCAGCGGAGGGGGGACTAGCGGAAGAACAGATACGCAGTATTTT. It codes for CASGGGTSGRTDTQYF.

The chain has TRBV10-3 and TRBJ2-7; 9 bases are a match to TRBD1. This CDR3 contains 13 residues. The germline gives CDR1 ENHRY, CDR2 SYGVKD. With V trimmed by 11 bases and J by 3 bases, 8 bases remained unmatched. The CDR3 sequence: CAVRDRVNYEQYF. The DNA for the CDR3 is TGTGCCGTCCGGGACAGGGTCAACTACGAGCAGTACTTC.

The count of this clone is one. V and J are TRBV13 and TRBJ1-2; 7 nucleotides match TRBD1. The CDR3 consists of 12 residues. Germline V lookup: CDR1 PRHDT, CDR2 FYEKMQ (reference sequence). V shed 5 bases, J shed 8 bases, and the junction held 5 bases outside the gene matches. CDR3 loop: CASSVTGLGYTF. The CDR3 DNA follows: TGTGCCAGCAGCGTGACAGGGTTGGGCTACACCTTC.

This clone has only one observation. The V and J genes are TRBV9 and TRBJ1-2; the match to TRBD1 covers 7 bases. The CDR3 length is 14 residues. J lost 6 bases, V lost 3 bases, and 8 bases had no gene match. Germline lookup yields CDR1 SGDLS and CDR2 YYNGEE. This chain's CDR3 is CASSAQYGTDGYTF. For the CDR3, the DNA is TGTGCCAGCAGCGCCCAATACGGGACAGATGGCTACACCTTC.

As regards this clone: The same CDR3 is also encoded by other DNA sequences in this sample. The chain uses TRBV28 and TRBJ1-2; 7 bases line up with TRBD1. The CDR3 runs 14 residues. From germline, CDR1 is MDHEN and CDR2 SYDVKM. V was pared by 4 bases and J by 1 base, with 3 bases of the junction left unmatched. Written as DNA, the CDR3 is TGTGCCAGCAGTTCCCACAGGGGTAACTATGGCTACACCTTC. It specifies CASSSHRGNYGYTF.

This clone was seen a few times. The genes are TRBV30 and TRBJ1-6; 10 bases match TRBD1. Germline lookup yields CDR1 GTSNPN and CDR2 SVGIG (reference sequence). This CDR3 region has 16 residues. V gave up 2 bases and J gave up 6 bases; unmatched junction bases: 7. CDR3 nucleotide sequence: TGTGCCTGGAGTATCCGACAGGGGGCCCGTAATTCACCCCTCCACTTT. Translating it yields CAWSIRQGARNSPLHF.

CDR3 sequence reads: CASSFSATNYQETQYF. The CDR3 DNA reads as TGTGCCAGCAGCTTCTCCGCGACAAACTACCAAGAGACCCAGTACTTC. The chain carries TRBV7-8 and TRBJ2-5; D call uncertain. CDR1 is SGHVS and CDR2 is FQNEAQ in the germline V gene. CDR3 length: 16 residues. Trimming stripped 3 bases from V and 0 bases from J, with 14 bases between.

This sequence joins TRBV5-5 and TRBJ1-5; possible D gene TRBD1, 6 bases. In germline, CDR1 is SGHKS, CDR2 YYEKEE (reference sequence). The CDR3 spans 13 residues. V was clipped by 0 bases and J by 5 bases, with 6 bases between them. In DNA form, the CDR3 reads TGTGCCAGCAGCTTGGACAGGGATCAGCCCCAGCATTTT. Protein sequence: CASSLDRDQPQHF.